This T cell receptor beta chain came from a study of technical replicates of blood from several donors. Measured with immunoSEQ multiplex PCR; TCRdb has only the in-frame clones, and not every one. The sample has about 74,000 clones; under 97% are singletons. The sequenced sample was T cells isolated from PBMCs. The sequence was collected from a human donor in good health.

DNA of the CDR3: TGTGCCAGCAGTGAAGGGACTAGCGGGAGTATAGGAGAGACCCAGTACTTC. Translation: CASSEGTSGSIGETQYF. The chain employs TRBV6-1 and TRBJ2-5; 13 nucleotides agree with TRBD2. The CDR3 is 17 amino acids. CDR1 and CDR2 (germline): MNHNS, SASEGT. Losses at the gene ends were 1 base for V and 4 bases for J; bases not matched to a gene: 6.